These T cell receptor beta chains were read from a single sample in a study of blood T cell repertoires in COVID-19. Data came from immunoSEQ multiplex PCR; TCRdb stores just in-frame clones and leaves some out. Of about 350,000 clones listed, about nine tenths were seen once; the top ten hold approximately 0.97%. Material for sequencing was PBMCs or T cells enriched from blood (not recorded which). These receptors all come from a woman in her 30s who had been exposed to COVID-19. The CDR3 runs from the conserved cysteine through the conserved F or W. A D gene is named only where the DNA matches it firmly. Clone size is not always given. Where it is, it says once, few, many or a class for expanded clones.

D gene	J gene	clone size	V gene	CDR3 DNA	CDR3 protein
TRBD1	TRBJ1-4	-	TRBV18	TGTGCCAGCTCACCCAATTCAGGGGGGAATAATGAAAAACTGTTTTTT	CASSPNSGGNNEKLFF
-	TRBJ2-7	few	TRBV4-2	TGTGCCAGCAGCCCCCGAGGCGACGAGCAGTACTTC	CASSPRGDEQYF
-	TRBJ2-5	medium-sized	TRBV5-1	TGCGCCAGCAGCGAGAGCTGTGGGGGGGCCGAGAACTTC	CASSESCGGAENF
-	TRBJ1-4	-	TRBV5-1	TGCGCCAGCAGACGCCCAGGGGTAGGAAATGAAAAACTGTTTTTT	CASRRPGVGNEKLFF
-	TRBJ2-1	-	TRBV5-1	TGCGCCAGCAGCCTCGCCGTCTCACAAGAAGAGCAGTTCTTC	CASSLAVSQEEQFF
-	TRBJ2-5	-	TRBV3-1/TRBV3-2	TGTGCCAGCAGCCAAGGCCAACTAGGCCCAGGAGAGACCCAGTACTTC	CASSQGQLGPGETQYF
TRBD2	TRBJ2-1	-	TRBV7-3	TGTGCCAGCAGCCCCCTAGCGGGAAAGGGGGGCAATGAGCAGTTCTTC	CASSPLAGKGGNEQFF
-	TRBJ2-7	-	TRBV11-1	TGTGCCAGCAGCTTGAGTCGAGGGACCTACGAGCAGTACTTC	CASSLSRGTYEQYF
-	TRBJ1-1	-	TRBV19	TGTGCCAGTAGTAGATCAGGGAACACTGAAGCTTTCTTT	CASSRSGNTEAFF
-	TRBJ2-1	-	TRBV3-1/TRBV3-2	TGTGCCAGCAGCCACGGGTGGGAGCAGTTCTTC	CASSHGWEQFF
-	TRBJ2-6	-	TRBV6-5	TGTGCCAGCAGTTACAGCGTTTCGGGGGCCAACGTCCTGACTTTC	CASSYSVSGANVLTF
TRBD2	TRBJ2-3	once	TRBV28	TGTGCCAGCAGTTTATCGGGAGGGTACGGCACAGATACGCAGTATTTT	CASSLSGGYGTDTQYF
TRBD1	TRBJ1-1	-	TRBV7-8	TGTGCCAGCAGCTCTCAGGGGGCCGGCACTGAAGCTTTCTTT	CASSSQGAGTEAFF
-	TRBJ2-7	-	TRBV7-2	TGTGCCAGCAGCCTCGGGACTCTCTTCTCCTACGAGCAGTACTTC	CASSLGTLFSYEQYF
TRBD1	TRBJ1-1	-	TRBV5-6	TGTGCCAGCAGCCCGACAGGGGTGAACACTGAAGCTTTCTTT	CASSPTGVNTEAFF
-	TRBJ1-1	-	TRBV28	TGTGCCAGCCTGATGGGAGGGCCTAGCACTGAAGCTTTCTTT	CASLMGGPSTEAFF
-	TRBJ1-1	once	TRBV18	TGTGCCAGCTCACCGACAGGTATGAACACTGAAGCTTTCTTT	CASSPTGMNTEAFF
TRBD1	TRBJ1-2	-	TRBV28	TGTGCCAGCACCAGTTTGGGGACAGGGGTTTGGGATGGTGGCTACACCTTC	CASTSLGTGVWDGGYTF
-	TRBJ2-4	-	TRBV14	TGTGCCAGCAGCCAATTTGGCAGGCCGACAGCCAAAAACATTCAGTACTTC	CASSQFGRPTAKNIQYF
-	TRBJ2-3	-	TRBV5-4	TGTGCCAGCAGCTTGGGCGGGAGCACAGATACGCAGTATTTT	CASSLGGSTDTQYF
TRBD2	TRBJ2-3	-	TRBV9	TGTGCCAGCAGCGTATTTCCTAGCGGGAGGACAGATACGCAGTATTTT	CASSVFPSGRTDTQYF
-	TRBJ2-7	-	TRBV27	TGTGCCAGCAGTTTAAGGCCCGGACAATTCTACGAGCAGTACTTC	CASSLRPGQFYEQYF
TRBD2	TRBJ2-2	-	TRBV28	TGTGCCAGCAGGGGAGCGGGAGGCGGGGAGCTGTTTTTT	CASRGAGGGELFF
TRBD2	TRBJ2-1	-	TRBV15	TGTGCCACCAGCAGAGGACCTGGGACTAGCGGGAAAGGCTCCTACAATGAGCAGTTCTTC	CATSRGPGTSGKGSYNEQFF
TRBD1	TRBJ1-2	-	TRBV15	TGTGCCACCAGCAGTCTGACAGGGGGAAATCTCTATGGCTACACCTTC	CATSSLTGGNLYGYTF
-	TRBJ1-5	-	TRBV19	TGTGCCAGTAGTACTTACCGGGACAAAGATCAGCCCCAGCATTTT	CASSTYRDKDQPQHF
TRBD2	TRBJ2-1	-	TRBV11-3	TGTGCCAGCAGCTCCGGACTAGCGGGAGGGAATAGTGAGCAGTTCTTC	CASSSGLAGGNSEQFF
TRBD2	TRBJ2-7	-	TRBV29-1	TGCAGCGTTGAAGATGCTGGTAGTAGCGGGAGGGTTTACGAGCAGTACTTC	CSVEDAGSSGRVYEQYF
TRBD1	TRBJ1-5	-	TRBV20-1	TGCAGTGCTAGTTTTCAGGGGGATAGCAATCAGCCCCAGCATTTT	CSASFQGDSNQPQHF
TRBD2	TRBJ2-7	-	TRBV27	TGTGCCAGCTCGCCCCCCGGACTAGCCCGCTACGAGCAGTACTTC	CASSPPGLARYEQYF
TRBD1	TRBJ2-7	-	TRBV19	TGTGCCAGTAGCCGAACAGGGGCTTACGAGCAGTACTTC	CASSRTGAYEQYF
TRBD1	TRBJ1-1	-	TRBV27	TGTGCCAGCAGTTTCCAGGGGGTTGGCACTGAAGCTTTCTTT	CASSFQGVGTEAFF
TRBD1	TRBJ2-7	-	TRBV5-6	TGTGCCAGCAGCTTTCCAGGGGGCGATTCCTACGAGCAGTACTTC	CASSFPGGDSYEQYF
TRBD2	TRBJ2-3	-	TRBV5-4	TGTGCCAGCAGCTCTAGCGGGCGGGTCGCCACAGATACGCAGTATTTT	CASSSSGRVATDTQYF
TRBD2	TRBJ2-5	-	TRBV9	TGTGCCAGCAGCTCGGGACTAGCGGGAGCGGAGACCCAGTACTTC	CASSSGLAGAETQYF
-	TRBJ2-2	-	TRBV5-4	TGTGCCAGCAGCCCTGACTCCTTCAACACCGGGGAGCTGTTTTTT	CASSPDSFNTGELFF
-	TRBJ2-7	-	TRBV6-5	TGTGCCAGCAGTTACTCGGGCAGGACCTACGAGCAGTACTTC	CASSYSGRTYEQYF
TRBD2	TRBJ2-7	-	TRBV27	TGTGCCAGCCGACTAGCGGGGACCTACGAGCAGTACTTC	CASRLAGTYEQYF
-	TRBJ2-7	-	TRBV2	TGTGCCAGCAGTGAATTAGCTCACCGCGGTGACGACCTAATCAAGCAGTACTTC	CASSELAHRGDDLIKQYF
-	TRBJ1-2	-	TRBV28	TGTGCCAGCAGTTTATCGACCACCCGAGGGGGCTACACCTTC	CASSLSTTRGGYTF
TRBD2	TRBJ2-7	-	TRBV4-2	TGTGCCAGCAGCCAAGAACTAGCGGGATTCGAGCAGTACTTC	CASSQELAGFEQYF
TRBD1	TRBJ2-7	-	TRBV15	TGTGCCACCAGCAGAGCTATGACAGGGGTGACCGAGCAGTACTTC	CATSRAMTGVTEQYF